This TCR beta chain came from a study of human thymus T cells. Study-wide results and caveats: Related research has reported that thymic repertoires overlap highly among unrelated individuals. Biased V and J segment usage appeared in thymus and peripheral blood.

This clone was recorded once. Its specificity is unknown. From resections taken during corrective heart surgery, the thymus tissue was obtained. Donation was from healthy Finnish infants who were having corrective surgery that addressed congenital heart defects. The repertoire was sequenced with immunoSEQ multiplex PCR; TCRdb's copy has only in-frame clones and lacks some. The table records around 120,000 clones, around 94% of them present only once. Looked up from germline, CDR1 is MDHEN and CDR2 is SYDVKM. J lost 8 bases, V lost 4 bases, and 10 bases had no gene match. This CDR3 is built from 14 residues.

The origin of this receptor is a boy under two years old with a congenital heart defect but otherwise immunologically healthy. Source material: thymus tissue. This chain connects TRBV28 to TRBJ1-2; TRBD1 agrees at 7 bases. CDR3 in amino acids: CASSSARQGGGYTF. The CDR3 nucleotides read TGTGCCAGCAGTTCGGCAAGACAGGGAGGGGGCTACACCTTC.